The clone carrying this T cell receptor (beta chain) occurred a few times. Its antigen remains unknown. Measured with immunoSEQ multiplex PCR; TCRdb has only the in-frame clones, and not every one. This sample has roughly 150,000 clones, with roughly nine tenths found just once. The CDR3 is 17 amino acids. V gave up 4 bases and J gave up 0 bases; unmatched junction bases: 9. Germline CDR1 LGHDT, CDR2 YNNKEL (reference sequence). This sample stems from a study of T cell responses to AZD1222 COVID-19 vaccine. Overall study results and limits: Among the donors, most were white British and more were female, and clonal diversity was possibly underestimated.

V usage is TRBV3-1 (or the pseudogene TRBV3-2) and J usage is TRBJ2-3, with 8 bases fitting TRBD2. The source was peripheral blood, collected after recovery from COVID-19. The sequence was obtained from an adult who had recovered from COVID-19. The CDR3 sequence is CASSPLLAGPSTDTQYF. The CDR3 DNA follows: TGTGCCAGCAGCCCCCTTTTAGCGGGGCCTAGCACAGATACGCAGTATTTT.